This is a list of T cell receptor beta chains from one sample in a study of blood T cell repertoires in COVID-19. Profiling relied on immunoSEQ multiplex PCR, and the TCRdb table lists in-frame clones only, not all of them. The sample has 150,000 to 200,000 clones; 82% are singletons. Material: PBMCs or T cells enriched from blood (not recorded which). Every receptor here comes from a woman in her sixties with acute COVID-19. CDR3s include the opening cysteine and the closing phenylalanine or tryptophan. D genes are given only for firm matches. Clone size is not always given. Where it is, it says once, few, many or a class for expanded clones.

d_gene: TRBD1; v_gene: TRBV6-5; abundance: hyperexpanded; j_gene: TRBJ1-2; CDR3nt: TGTGCCAGCAGGGAGACAGGGGACTATGGCTACACCTTC; CDR3aa: CASRETGDYGYTF
d_gene: TRBD1; v_gene: TRBV19; abundance: -; j_gene: TRBJ1-1; CDR3nt: TGTGCCAGTAGTAGCCGGACAGGTGCCATAAACACTGAAGCTTTCTTT; CDR3aa: CASSSRTGAINTEAFF
d_gene: TRBD2; v_gene: TRBV14; abundance: -; j_gene: TRBJ2-3; CDR3nt: TGTGCCAGCAGCCTCGGGACTAGCGGGGTGGGAACGCAGTATTTT; CDR3aa: CASSLGTSGVGTQYF
d_gene: TRBD2; v_gene: TRBV19; abundance: -; j_gene: TRBJ2-7; CDR3nt: TGTGCCAGTAGTTCCTTACTAGCGGGGCTATACGAGCAGTACTTC; CDR3aa: CASSSLLAGLYEQYF
d_gene: -; v_gene: TRBV6-5; abundance: -; j_gene: TRBJ2-1; CDR3nt: TGTGCCAGCTTTCTTACTCGATCTTCCTACAATGAGCAGTTCTTC; CDR3aa: CASFLTRSSYNEQFF
d_gene: TRBD2; v_gene: TRBV11-3; abundance: -; j_gene: TRBJ2-3; CDR3nt: TGTGCCAGCAGCTCCAGCGGGGGGAGCACAGATACGCAGTATTTT; CDR3aa: CASSSSGGSTDTQYF
d_gene: -; v_gene: TRBV19; abundance: -; j_gene: TRBJ1-1; CDR3nt: TGTGCCAGTAGTATTTGGCCTCGCGGTGGGAACACTGAAGCTTTCTTT; CDR3aa: CASSIWPRGGNTEAFF
d_gene: -; v_gene: TRBV3-1/TRBV3-2; abundance: -; j_gene: TRBJ2-5; CDR3nt: TGTGCCAGCAGCCAATGGGGGAGGTTGGAGACCCAGTACTTC; CDR3aa: CASSQWGRLETQYF
d_gene: -; v_gene: TRBV4-3; abundance: -; j_gene: TRBJ2-1; CDR3nt: TGCGCCAGCAGTGAAGGGGGTGGAGTCTTCGGAGATGAGCAGTTCTTC; CDR3aa: CASSEGGGVFGDEQFF
d_gene: -; v_gene: TRBV20-1; abundance: -; j_gene: TRBJ1-1; CDR3nt: TGCAGTGCTAGAGGAGACACTGAAGCTTTCTTT; CDR3aa: CSARGDTEAFF
d_gene: TRBD1; v_gene: TRBV15; abundance: -; j_gene: TRBJ1-5; CDR3nt: TGTGCCACCAGCAGAGATCGTAGGACAGGGGACAAGCCCCAGCATTTT; CDR3aa: CATSRDRRTGDKPQHF
d_gene: -; v_gene: TRBV2; abundance: -; j_gene: TRBJ2-2; CDR3nt: TGTGCCAGCAGTGTCGGGAGTGTGAACACCGGGGAGCTGTTTTTT; CDR3aa: CASSVGSVNTGELFF
d_gene: -; v_gene: TRBV5-5; abundance: few; j_gene: TRBJ1-3; CDR3nt: TGTGCCAGCAGCTTATCAATTTCGGGGGTAGGAAACACCATATATTTT; CDR3aa: CASSLSISGVGNTIYF
d_gene: TRBD1; v_gene: TRBV2; abundance: few; j_gene: TRBJ1-5; CDR3nt: TGTGCCAGCGGAAGACAGGGGGCCAAGAATCAGCCCCAGCATTTT; CDR3aa: CASGRQGAKNQPQHF
d_gene: TRBD2; v_gene: TRBV18; abundance: -; j_gene: TRBJ2-5; CDR3nt: TGTGCCAGCTCACCGCCGGGGGGGGCACGAGAGACCCAGTACTTC; CDR3aa: CASSPPGGARETQYF
d_gene: -; v_gene: TRBV10-1; abundance: -; j_gene: TRBJ2-3; CDR3nt: TGCGCCAGCAGTGAGTCGGTGGGGGCGGGCACAGATACGCAGTATTTT; CDR3aa: CASSESVGAGTDTQYF
d_gene: TRBD2; v_gene: TRBV9; abundance: -; j_gene: TRBJ2-3; CDR3nt: TGTGCCAGCAGCGTAGGGCTAGCGGGGGGGCTGAGGACAGATACGCAGTATTTT; CDR3aa: CASSVGLAGGLRTDTQYF
d_gene: TRBD1; v_gene: TRBV9; abundance: -; j_gene: TRBJ1-6; CDR3nt: TGTGCCAGCAGCGTCCGACAGGGGGGTAATTCACCCCTCCACTTT; CDR3aa: CASSVRQGGNSPLHF
d_gene: TRBD2; v_gene: TRBV6-5; abundance: -; j_gene: TRBJ2-7; CDR3nt: TGTGCCAGCAGTCCCAATAGCGGGATGACCTACGAGCAGTACTTC; CDR3aa: CASSPNSGMTYEQYF
d_gene: -; v_gene: TRBV5-6; abundance: -; j_gene: TRBJ1-4; CDR3nt: TGTGCCAGCAGCATACAGGGTAATAATGAAAAACTGTTTTTT; CDR3aa: CASSIQGNNEKLFF
d_gene: TRBD1; v_gene: TRBV28; abundance: -; j_gene: TRBJ1-4; CDR3nt: TGTGCCAGCAGTTTGCGGACAGGCGTTAATGAAAAACTGTTTTTT; CDR3aa: CASSLRTGVNEKLFF
d_gene: -; v_gene: TRBV18; abundance: -; j_gene: TRBJ1-6; CDR3nt: TGTGCCAGCTCACCACGAGACAGGACCGATTCACCCCTCCACTTT; CDR3aa: CASSPRDRTDSPLHF
d_gene: -; v_gene: TRBV27; abundance: -; j_gene: TRBJ2-1; CDR3nt: TGTGCCAGCATAGTCCGCGGGGCGGCGTCCTACAATGAGCAGTTCTTC; CDR3aa: CASIVRGAASYNEQFF
d_gene: TRBD1; v_gene: TRBV7-2; abundance: -; j_gene: TRBJ1-4; CDR3nt: TGTGCCACGGGGACAGGGGGCGCTGGAGAAAAACTGTTTTTT; CDR3aa: CATGTGGAGEKLFF
d_gene: TRBD1; v_gene: TRBV7-2; abundance: once; j_gene: TRBJ1-6; CDR3nt: TGTGCCAGCAGCTTCGACAGGGGGCTCTATTCACCCCTCCACTTT; CDR3aa: CASSFDRGLYSPLHF
d_gene: TRBD1; v_gene: TRBV9; abundance: few; j_gene: TRBJ2-2; CDR3nt: TGTGCCACCTCGGAAGGGACAGGGACCAACACCGGGGAGCTGTTTTTT; CDR3aa: CATSEGTGTNTGELFF
d_gene: -; v_gene: TRBV4-1; abundance: -; j_gene: TRBJ2-7; CDR3nt: TGCGCCAGCAGCCCAACCAACAAACAGGAATGGTACGAGCAGTACTTC; CDR3aa: CASSPTNKQEWYEQYF
d_gene: TRBD2; v_gene: TRBV19; abundance: -; j_gene: TRBJ2-7; CDR3nt: TGTGCCAGTAGTATAGGACTAGCGGGAGAATACGAGCAGTACTTC; CDR3aa: CASSIGLAGEYEQYF
d_gene: TRBD1; v_gene: TRBV28; abundance: -; j_gene: TRBJ1-2; CDR3nt: TGTGCCAGCAGTCGGACAGGGGTTGGCTATGGCTACACCTTC; CDR3aa: CASSRTGVGYGYTF
d_gene: TRBD2; v_gene: TRBV7-2; abundance: few; j_gene: TRBJ2-3; CDR3nt: TGTGCCAGCAGCTCTCGAGGGACTAGCGGGGGCCTTGGCACAGATACGCAGTATTTT; CDR3aa: CASSSRGTSGGLGTDTQYF
d_gene: -; v_gene: TRBV7-6; abundance: -; j_gene: TRBJ2-1; CDR3nt: TGTGCCAGCAGCTTAGGGGCGGGGGCCAACAATGAGCAGTTCTTC; CDR3aa: CASSLGAGANNEQFF
d_gene: TRBD1; v_gene: TRBV18; abundance: few; j_gene: TRBJ1-3; CDR3nt: TGTGCCAGCTCTTCCGGGACAGGGAGAGGGAAAACTGGAAACACCATATATTTT; CDR3aa: CASSSGTGRGKTGNTIYF
d_gene: -; v_gene: TRBV9; abundance: -; j_gene: TRBJ1-3; CDR3nt: TGTGCCAGCAGTGAACCCTTCGCGGCAGGAAACACCATATATTTT; CDR3aa: CASSEPFAAGNTIYF
d_gene: -; v_gene: TRBV7-9; abundance: -; j_gene: TRBJ2-3; CDR3nt: TGTGCCAGCAGCTTAGGGCTAGCGACAGATACGCAGTATTTT; CDR3aa: CASSLGLATDTQYF
d_gene: -; v_gene: TRBV4-3; abundance: -; j_gene: TRBJ1-2; CDR3nt: TGCGCCAGCAGCCAAGGAGGGGGCTATGGCTACACCTTC; CDR3aa: CASSQGGGYGYTF
d_gene: TRBD1; v_gene: TRBV14; abundance: -; j_gene: TRBJ2-7; CDR3nt: TGTGCCAGCAGCCCAACCTACGGGACAGGGCATCGCGAGCAGTACTTC; CDR3aa: CASSPTYGTGHREQYF
d_gene: -; v_gene: TRBV30; abundance: -; j_gene: TRBJ2-2; CDR3nt: TGTGCCTGGAGTACGACGGGTCCCTCCCACGGGGAGCTGTTTTTT; CDR3aa: CAWSTTGPSHGELFF
d_gene: TRBD2; v_gene: TRBV10-1; abundance: -; j_gene: TRBJ2-1; CDR3nt: TGCGCCAGCAGTGGGGGACTAGTAACCAATGAGCAGTTCTTC; CDR3aa: CASSGGLVTNEQFF
d_gene: -; v_gene: TRBV19; abundance: -; j_gene: TRBJ1-2; CDR3nt: TGTGCCAGTAAGTTTAAGGAGACGACTTTTGGCTACACCTTC; CDR3aa: CASKFKETTFGYTF
d_gene: -; v_gene: TRBV7-9; abundance: -; j_gene: TRBJ2-5; CDR3nt: TGTGCCAGCAGCTTAGGATCGGGGACCCAGTACTTC; CDR3aa: CASSLGSGTQYF
d_gene: -; v_gene: TRBV9; abundance: -; j_gene: TRBJ1-4; CDR3nt: TGTGCCAGCAGCGTAGGACAGTCTAATGAAAAACTGTTTTTT; CDR3aa: CASSVGQSNEKLFF
d_gene: TRBD1; v_gene: TRBV6-2/TRBV6-3; abundance: many; j_gene: TRBJ1-1; CDR3nt: TGTGCCAGCAGCCCTTACAGGGGGGGAACTGAAGCTTTCTTT; CDR3aa: CASSPYRGGTEAFF
d_gene: TRBD1; v_gene: TRBV29-1; abundance: -; j_gene: TRBJ1-4; CDR3nt: TGCAGCGTGGGACAGCTACAAAATGAAAAACTGTTTTTT; CDR3aa: CSVGQLQNEKLFF
d_gene: -; v_gene: TRBV11-3; abundance: -; j_gene: TRBJ1-6; CDR3nt: TGTGCCAGCAGCTTAGACCCAGGGGATAATTCACCCCTCCACTTT; CDR3aa: CASSLDPGDNSPLHF
d_gene: -; v_gene: TRBV25-1; abundance: -; j_gene: TRBJ2-5; CDR3nt: TGTGCCAGCAGTGCGGGACATTGGGGGACCCAGTACTTC; CDR3aa: CASSAGHWGTQYF
d_gene: -; v_gene: TRBV30; abundance: -; j_gene: TRBJ2-3; CDR3nt: TGTGCCTGGAGTGTAGCCTTCACAGATACGCAGTATTTT; CDR3aa: CAWSVAFTDTQYF
d_gene: -; v_gene: TRBV6-5; abundance: once; j_gene: TRBJ1-2; CDR3nt: TGTGCCAGCACCCACGGCCGACTGGGCTACACCTTC; CDR3aa: CASTHGRLGYTF
d_gene: -; v_gene: TRBV12-3/TRBV12-4; abundance: once; j_gene: TRBJ1-2; CDR3nt: TGTGCCAGCAAGGAGGGGATTGACTATGGCTACACCTTC; CDR3aa: CASKEGIDYGYTF
d_gene: TRBD1; v_gene: TRBV7-2; abundance: -; j_gene: TRBJ2-7; CDR3nt: TGTGCCAGCAGCTTCGACAGGGGGAGACGCGAGCAGTACTTC; CDR3aa: CASSFDRGRREQYF
d_gene: TRBD1; v_gene: TRBV16; abundance: -; j_gene: TRBJ1-4; CDR3nt: TGTGCCAGCAGCCTCCGACAGGGGAATGAAAAACTGTTTTTT; CDR3aa: CASSLRQGNEKLFF
d_gene: TRBD1; v_gene: TRBV4-2; abundance: -; j_gene: TRBJ1-2; CDR3nt: TGTGCCAGCAGCCAAGCAATACTTCGATCCCGGGACAGGGATGGCTACACCTTC; CDR3aa: CASSQAILRSRDRDGYTF
d_gene: -; v_gene: TRBV7-9; abundance: few; j_gene: TRBJ2-1; CDR3nt: TGTGCCAGCAGTATTGACTCCAATGAGCAGTTCTTC; CDR3aa: CASSIDSNEQFF
d_gene: -; v_gene: TRBV6-2/TRBV6-3; abundance: -; j_gene: TRBJ2-7; CDR3nt: TGTGCCAGCAGTTACTCGTCGCGGGGTAGCTCCTACGAGCAGTACTTC; CDR3aa: CASSYSSRGSSYEQYF
d_gene: TRBD1; v_gene: TRBV5-1; abundance: once; j_gene: TRBJ1-3; CDR3nt: TGCGCCAGCAGCTCCTCAGCCAGGGGGCTGGTAAACACCATATATTTT; CDR3aa: CASSSSARGLVNTIYF
d_gene: -; v_gene: TRBV9; abundance: -; j_gene: TRBJ1-4; CDR3nt: TGTGCCAGCAGCGTAGATGGGCAGGATGAAAAACTGTTTTTT; CDR3aa: CASSVDGQDEKLFF